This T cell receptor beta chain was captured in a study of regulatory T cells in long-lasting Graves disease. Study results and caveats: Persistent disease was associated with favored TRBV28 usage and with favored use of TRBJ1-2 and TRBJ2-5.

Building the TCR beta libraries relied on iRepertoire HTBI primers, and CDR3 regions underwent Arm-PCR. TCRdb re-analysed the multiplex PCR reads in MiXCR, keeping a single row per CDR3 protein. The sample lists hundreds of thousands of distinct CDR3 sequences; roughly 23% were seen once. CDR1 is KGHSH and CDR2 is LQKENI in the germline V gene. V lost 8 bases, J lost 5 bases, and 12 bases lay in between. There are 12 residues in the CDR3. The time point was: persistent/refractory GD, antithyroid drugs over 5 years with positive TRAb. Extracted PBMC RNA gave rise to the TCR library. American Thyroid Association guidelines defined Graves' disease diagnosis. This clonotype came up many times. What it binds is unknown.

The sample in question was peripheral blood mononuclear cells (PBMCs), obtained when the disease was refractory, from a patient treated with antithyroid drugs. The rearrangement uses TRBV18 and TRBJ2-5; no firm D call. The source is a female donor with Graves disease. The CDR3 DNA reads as TGTGCCAGCAGCCCCGTGGAGGAGACCCAGTACTTC. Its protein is CASSPVEETQYF.